The T cell receptor (beta chain) described here comes from a study of blood T cell repertoires in COVID-19. Background on the study: Material from acute and convalescent COVID-19 was sourced from the United States, Italy and Spain. In each case, the material was cDNA or gDNA derived from T cells, B-cell-depleted T cells, or PBMCs.

Original processing methods: Nucleated cell counts were estimated from reference gene primer amplification. Sequencing was performed with immunoSEQ multiplex PCR; in TCRdb, only in-frame clones are kept and a portion is missing. Clone size and the V and J calls come from that table; the DNA yielded D and trimming. The data contain hundreds of thousands of clones, approximately 83% of them seen just once; the ten biggest clones take up 10% to 15%. The CDR3 covers 14 residues. CDR1 MGHDK and CDR2 SYGVNS come from the germline V gene. V lost 6 bases and J 3 bases, leaving 14 bases between the germline ends.

Sequenced material: peripheral blood. The TCR sequence derives from a human donor in a cohort sampled during active COVID-19. The chain uses TRBV25-1 and TRBJ2-5; a possible D gene is TRBD2 (5 bases). As DNA, the CDR3 is TGTGCCAGCAGGAAGATCGGAGGTGAAGAGACCCAGTACTTC. This sequence encodes CASRKIGGEETQYF.